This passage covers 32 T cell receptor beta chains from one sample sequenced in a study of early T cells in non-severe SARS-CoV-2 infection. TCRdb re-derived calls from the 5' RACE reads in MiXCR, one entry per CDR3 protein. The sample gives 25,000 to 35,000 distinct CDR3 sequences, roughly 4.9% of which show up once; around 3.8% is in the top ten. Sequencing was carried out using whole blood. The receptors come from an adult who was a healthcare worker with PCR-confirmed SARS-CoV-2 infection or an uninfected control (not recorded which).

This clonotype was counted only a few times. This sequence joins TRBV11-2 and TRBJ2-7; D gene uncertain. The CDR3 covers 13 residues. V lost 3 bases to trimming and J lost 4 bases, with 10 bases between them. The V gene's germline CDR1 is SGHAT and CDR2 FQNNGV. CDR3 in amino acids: CASSLRAHYEQYF. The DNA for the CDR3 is TGTGCCAGCAGCTTGAGAGCGCATTACGAGCAGTACTTC.

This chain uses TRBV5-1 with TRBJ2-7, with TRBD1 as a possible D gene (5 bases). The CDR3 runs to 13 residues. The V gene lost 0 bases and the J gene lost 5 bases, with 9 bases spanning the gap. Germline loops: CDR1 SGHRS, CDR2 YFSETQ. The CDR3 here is CASSLEGFHEQYF. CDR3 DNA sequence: TGCGCCAGCAGCTTGGAGGGGTTTCACGAGCAGTACTTC.

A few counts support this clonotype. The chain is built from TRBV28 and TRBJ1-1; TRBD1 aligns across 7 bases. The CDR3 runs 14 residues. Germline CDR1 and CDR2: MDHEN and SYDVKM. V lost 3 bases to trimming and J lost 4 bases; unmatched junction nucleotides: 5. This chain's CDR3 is CASSLKGASTEAFF. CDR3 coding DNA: TGTGCCAGCAGTTTGAAGGGGGCGTCCACTGAAGCTTTCTTT.

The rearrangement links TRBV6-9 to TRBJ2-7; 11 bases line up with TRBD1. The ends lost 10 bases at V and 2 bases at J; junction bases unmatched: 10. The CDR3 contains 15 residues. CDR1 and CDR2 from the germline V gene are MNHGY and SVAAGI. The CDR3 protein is CATGRDRGTPYEQYF. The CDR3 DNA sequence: TGTGCCACCGGTCGGGACAGGGGGACCCCCTACGAGCAGTACTTC.

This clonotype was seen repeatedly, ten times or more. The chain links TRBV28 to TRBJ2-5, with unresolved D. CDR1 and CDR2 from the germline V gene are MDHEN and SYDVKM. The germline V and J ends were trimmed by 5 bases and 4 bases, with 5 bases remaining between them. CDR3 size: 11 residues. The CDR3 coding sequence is TGTGCCAGCAGTGTGAGAGAGACCCAGTACTTC. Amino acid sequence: CASSVRETQYF.

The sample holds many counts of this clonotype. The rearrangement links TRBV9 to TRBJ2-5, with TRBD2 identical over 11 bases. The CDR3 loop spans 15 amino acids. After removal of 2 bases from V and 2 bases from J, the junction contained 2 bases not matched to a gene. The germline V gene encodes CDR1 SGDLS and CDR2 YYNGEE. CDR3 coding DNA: TGTGCCAGCAGCGTTACTAGCGGGAGTCAAGAGACCCAGTACTTC. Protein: CASSVTSGSQETQYF. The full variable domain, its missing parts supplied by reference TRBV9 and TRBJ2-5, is DSGVTQTPKHLITATGQRVTLRCSPRSGDLSVYWYQQSLDQGLQFLIQYYNGEERAKGNILERFSAQQFPDLHSELNLSSLELGDSALYFCASSVTSGSQETQYFGPGTRLLVL.

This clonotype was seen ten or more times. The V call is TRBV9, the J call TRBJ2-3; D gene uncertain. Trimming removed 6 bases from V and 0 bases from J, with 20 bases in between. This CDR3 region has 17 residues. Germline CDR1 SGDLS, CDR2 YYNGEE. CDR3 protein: CASTVGPSETSTDTQYF. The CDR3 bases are TGTGCCAGCACCGTGGGCCCGAGTGAAACTAGCACAGATACGCAGTATTTT.

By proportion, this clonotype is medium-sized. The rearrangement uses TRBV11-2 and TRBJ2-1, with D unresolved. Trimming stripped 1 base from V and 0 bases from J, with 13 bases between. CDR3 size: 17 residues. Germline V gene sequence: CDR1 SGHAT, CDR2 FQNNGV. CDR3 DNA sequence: TGTGCCAGCAGCTTAGCGGACGATCCGAGCTCCTACAATGAGCAGTTCTTC. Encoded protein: CASSLADDPSSYNEQFF.

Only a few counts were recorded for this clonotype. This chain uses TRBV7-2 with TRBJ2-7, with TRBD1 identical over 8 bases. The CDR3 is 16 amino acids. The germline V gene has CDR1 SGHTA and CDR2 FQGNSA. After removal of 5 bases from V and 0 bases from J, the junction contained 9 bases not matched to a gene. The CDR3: CASSQTAGTGSYEQYF. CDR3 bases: TGTGCCAGCAGCCAAACGGCCGGGACAGGCTCCTACGAGCAGTACTTC.

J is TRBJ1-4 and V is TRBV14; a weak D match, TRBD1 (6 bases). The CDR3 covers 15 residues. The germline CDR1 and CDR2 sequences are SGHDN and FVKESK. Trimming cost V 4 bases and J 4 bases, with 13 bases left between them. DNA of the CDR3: TGTGCCAGCAGCCGTCACCGGGACATTAATGAAAAACTGTTTTTT. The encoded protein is CASSRHRDINEKLFF.

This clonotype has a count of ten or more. The CDR3 DNA sequence: TGCAGTGCTAGCTCCGGGACTAGCGCGAACAATGAGCAGTTCTTC. Its translation: CSASSGTSANNEQFF. The chain couples TRBV20-1 to TRBJ2-1; TRBD2 aligns across 10 bases. The germline V gene encodes CDR1 DFQATT and CDR2 SNEGSKA (reference sequence). The CDR3 extends over 15 amino acids. Trimming cost V 3 bases and J 5 bases; bases outside gene matches: 7.

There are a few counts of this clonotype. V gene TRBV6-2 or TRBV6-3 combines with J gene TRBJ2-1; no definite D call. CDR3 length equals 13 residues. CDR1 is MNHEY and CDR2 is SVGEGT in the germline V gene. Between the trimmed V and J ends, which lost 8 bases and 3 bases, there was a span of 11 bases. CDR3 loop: CASGERVYNEQFF. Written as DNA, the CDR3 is TGTGCCAGCGGGGAACGCGTCTACAATGAGCAGTTCTTC.

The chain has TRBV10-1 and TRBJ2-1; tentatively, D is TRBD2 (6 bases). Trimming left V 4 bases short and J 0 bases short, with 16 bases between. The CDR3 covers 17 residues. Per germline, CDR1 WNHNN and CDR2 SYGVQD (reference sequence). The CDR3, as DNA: TGCGCCAGCAGTGGCGGGACCGATTTAACCTCCTACAATGAGCAGTTCTTC. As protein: CASSGGTDLTSYNEQFF.

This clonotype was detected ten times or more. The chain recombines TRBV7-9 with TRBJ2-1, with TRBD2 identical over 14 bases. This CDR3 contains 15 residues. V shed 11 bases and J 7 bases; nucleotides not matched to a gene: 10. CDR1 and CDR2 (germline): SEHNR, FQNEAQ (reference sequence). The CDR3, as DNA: TGTGCCGGAGGCCCGACTAGCGGGAGGGCTAATGAGCAGTTCTTC. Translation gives CAGGPTSGRANEQFF.

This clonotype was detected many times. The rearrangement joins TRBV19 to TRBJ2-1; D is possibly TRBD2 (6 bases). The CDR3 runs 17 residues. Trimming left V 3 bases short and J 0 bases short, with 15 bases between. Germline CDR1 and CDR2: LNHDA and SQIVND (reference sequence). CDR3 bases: TGTGCCAGTAGTATTTTCTCCGCGGGGCCCTCCTACAATGAGCAGTTCTTC. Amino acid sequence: CASSIFSAGPSYNEQFF.

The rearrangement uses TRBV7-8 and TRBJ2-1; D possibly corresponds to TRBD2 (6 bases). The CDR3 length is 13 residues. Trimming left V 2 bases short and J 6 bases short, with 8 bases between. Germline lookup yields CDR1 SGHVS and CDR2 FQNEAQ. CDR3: CASSLTSSNEQFF. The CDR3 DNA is TGTGCCAGCAGCTTAACTAGCAGCAATGAGCAGTTCTTC.

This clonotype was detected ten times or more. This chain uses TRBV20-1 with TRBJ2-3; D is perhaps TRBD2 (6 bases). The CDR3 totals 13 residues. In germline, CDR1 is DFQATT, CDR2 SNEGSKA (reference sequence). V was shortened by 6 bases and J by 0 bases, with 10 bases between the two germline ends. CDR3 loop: CSAQSGSTDTQYF. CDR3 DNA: TGCAGTGCACAAAGCGGGAGCACAGATACGCAGTATTTT.

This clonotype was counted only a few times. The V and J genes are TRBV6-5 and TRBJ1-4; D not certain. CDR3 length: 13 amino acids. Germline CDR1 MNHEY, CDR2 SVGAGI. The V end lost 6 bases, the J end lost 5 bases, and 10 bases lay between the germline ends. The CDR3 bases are TGTGCCAGCAGCCCGACCTTAAATGAAAAACTGTTTTTT. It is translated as CASSPTLNEKLFF.

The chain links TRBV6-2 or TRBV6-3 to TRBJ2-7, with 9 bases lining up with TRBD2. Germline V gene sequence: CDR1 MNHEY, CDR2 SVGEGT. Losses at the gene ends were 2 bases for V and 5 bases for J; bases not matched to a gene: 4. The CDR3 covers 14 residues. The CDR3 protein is CASSYGTSFNEQYF. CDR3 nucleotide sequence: TGTGCCAGCAGTTACGGGACTAGCTTCAACGAGCAGTACTTC.

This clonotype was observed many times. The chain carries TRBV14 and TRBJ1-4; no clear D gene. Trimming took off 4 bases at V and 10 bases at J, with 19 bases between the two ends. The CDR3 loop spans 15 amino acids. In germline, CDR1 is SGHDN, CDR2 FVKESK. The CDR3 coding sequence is TGTGCCAGCAGCCCCAAGGGTAGAGTTAAAGGAAAACTGTTTTTT. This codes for CASSPKGRVKGKLFF. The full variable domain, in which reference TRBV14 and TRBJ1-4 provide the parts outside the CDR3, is EAGVTQFPSHSVIEKGQTVTLRCDPISGHDNLYWYRRVMGKEIKFLLHFVKESKQDESGMPNNRFLAERTGGTYSTLKVQPAELEDSGVYFCASSPKGRVKGKLFFGSGTQLSVL.

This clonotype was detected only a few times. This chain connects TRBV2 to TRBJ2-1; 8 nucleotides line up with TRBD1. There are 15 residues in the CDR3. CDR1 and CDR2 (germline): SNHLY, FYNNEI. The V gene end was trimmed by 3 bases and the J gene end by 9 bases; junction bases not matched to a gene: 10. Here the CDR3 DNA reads TGTGCCAGCAGTGAGGTCCAGGGGGCAGTAGGTGAGCAGTTCTTC. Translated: CASSEVQGAVGEQFF.

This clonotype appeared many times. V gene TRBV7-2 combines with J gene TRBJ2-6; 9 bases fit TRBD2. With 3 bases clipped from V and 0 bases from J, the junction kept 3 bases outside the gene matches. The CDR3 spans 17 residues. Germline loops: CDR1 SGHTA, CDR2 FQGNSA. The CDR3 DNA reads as TGTGCCAGCAGCTTTGATAGCGGGGGCTCTGGGGCCAACGTCCTGACTTTC. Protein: CASSFDSGGSGANVLTF.

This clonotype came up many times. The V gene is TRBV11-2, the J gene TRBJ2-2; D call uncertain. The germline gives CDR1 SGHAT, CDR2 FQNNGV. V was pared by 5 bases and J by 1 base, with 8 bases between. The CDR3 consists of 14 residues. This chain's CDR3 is CASSRTGNTGELFF. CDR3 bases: TGTGCCAGCAGCAGGACGGGGAACACCGGGGAGCTGTTTTTT.

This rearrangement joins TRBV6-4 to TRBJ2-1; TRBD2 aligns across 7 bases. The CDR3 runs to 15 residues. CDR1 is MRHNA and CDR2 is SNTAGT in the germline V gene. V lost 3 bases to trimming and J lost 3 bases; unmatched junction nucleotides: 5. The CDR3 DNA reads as TGTGCCAGCAGTGAGGTAAGCGGGGACTACAATGAGCAGTTCTTC. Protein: CASSEVSGDYNEQFF.

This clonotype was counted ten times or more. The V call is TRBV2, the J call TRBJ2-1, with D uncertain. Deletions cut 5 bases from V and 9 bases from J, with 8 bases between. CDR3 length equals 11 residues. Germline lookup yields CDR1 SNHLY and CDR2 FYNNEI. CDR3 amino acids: CASSRASEQFF. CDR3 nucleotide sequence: TGTGCCAGCAGTCGAGCCAGTGAGCAGTTCTTC. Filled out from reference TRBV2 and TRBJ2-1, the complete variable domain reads EPEVTQTPSHQVTQMGQEVILRCVPISNHLYFYWYRQILGQKVEFLVSFYNNEISEKSEIFDDQFSVERPDGSNFTLKIRSTKLEDSAMYFCASSRASEQFFGPGTRLTVL.

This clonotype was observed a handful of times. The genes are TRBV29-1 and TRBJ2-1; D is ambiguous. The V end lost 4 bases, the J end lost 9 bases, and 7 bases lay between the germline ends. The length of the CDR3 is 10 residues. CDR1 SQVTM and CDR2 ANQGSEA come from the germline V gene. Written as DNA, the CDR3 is TGCAGCGTTGCTTATCGTGAGCAGTTCTTC. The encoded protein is CSVAYREQFF.

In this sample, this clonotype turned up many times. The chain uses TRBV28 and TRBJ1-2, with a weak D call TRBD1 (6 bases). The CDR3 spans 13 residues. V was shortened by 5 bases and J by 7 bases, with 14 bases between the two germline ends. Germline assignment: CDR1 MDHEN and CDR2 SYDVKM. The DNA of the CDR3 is TGTGCCAGCAGTACAACAGGGCTGGGTGGCTACACCTTC. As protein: CASSTTGLGGYTF.

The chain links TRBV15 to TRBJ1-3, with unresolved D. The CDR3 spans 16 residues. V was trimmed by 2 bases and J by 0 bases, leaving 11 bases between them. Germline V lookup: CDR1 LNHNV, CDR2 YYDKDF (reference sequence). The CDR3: CATSRLQSSSGNTIYF. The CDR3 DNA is TGTGCCACCAGCAGATTGCAGTCCAGCTCTGGAAACACCATATATTTT.

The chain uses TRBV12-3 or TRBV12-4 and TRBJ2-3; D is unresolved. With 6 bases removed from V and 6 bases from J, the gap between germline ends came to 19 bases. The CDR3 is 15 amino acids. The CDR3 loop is CASRPGNPDMDTQYF. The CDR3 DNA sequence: TGTGCCAGCAGACCCGGCAATCCGGATATGGATACGCAGTATTTT.

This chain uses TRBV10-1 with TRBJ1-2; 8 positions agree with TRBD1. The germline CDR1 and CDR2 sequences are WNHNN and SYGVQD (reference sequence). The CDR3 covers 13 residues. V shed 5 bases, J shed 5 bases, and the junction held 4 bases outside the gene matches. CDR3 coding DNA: TGCGCCAGCAGTACCGGGACAGGTTATGGCTACACCTTC. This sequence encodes CASSTGTGYGYTF.

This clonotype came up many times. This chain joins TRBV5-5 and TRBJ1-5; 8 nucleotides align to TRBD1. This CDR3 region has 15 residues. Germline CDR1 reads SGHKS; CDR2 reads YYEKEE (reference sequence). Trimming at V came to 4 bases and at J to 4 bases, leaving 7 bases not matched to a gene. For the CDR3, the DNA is TGTGCCAGCAGCCCGGACAGGGTTGGGAATCAGCCCCAGCATTTT. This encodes CASSPDRVGNQPQHF.

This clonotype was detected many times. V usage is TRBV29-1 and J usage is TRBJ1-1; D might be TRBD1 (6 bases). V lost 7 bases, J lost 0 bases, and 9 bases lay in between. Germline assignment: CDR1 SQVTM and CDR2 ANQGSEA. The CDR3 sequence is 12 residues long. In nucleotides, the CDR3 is TGCAGCGGGCGGACAGTGAACACTGAAGCTTTCTTT. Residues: CSGRTVNTEAFF.